Listed below are T cell receptor beta chains from one sample, sequenced in a study of glioma-infiltrating T cells after dendritic cell vaccination. Profiling relied on immunoSEQ multiplex PCR, and the TCRdb table lists in-frame clones only, not all of them. The sample lists fewer than 85,000 clones, roughly 84% occurring once. The sample in question was blood, obtained after dendritic cell vaccination. The receptors derive from a human donor with glioblastoma. The CDR3 runs from the conserved cysteine through the conserved F or W. A D gene is named only where the DNA matches it firmly. A clone size is listed for some rows: how often the clone was seen (once, few, many), or a class if it is expanded.

D	V	J	size	CDR3	DNA
.	TRBV5-1	TRBJ1-1	.	CASSLKQNTEAFF	TGCGCCAGCAGCTTGAAACAGAACACTGAAGCTTTCTTT
.	TRBV6-1	TRBJ1-6	.	CASSEARRDPLTPLHF	TGTGCCAGCAGTGAAGCGAGGAGGGATCCCCTAACACCCCTCCACTTT
.	TRBV7-2	TRBJ1-1	.	CASSPATGSGAEAFF	TGTGCCAGCAGCCCAGCGACAGGCAGTGGGGCTGAAGCTTTCTTT
.	TRBV5-5	TRBJ2-7	.	CASSLEVAAIYEQYF	TGTGCCAGCAGCTTGGAGGTAGCAGCCATCTACGAGCAGTACTTC
TRBD2	TRBV7-9	TRBJ2-5	.	CASSRSGTSGIVGETQYF	TGTGCCAGCAGCAGATCCGGGACTAGCGGGATAGTGGGAGAGACCCAGTACTTC
.	TRBV6-5	TRBJ1-4	.	CASKLQGFAEEKLFF	TGTGCCAGCAAACTCCAGGGGTTTGCGGAAGAAAAACTGTTTTTT
.	TRBV27	TRBJ1-5	.	CASSLAGNSNQPQHF	TGTGCCAGCAGTCTAGCGGGGAATAGCAATCAGCCCCAGCATTTT
.	TRBV18	TRBJ1-2	.	CASSPGVAGDYGYTF	TGTGCCAGCTCACCGGGGGTCGCGGGGGACTATGGCTACACCTTC
TRBD2	TRBV28	TRBJ2-1	.	CASSLLAGGQSEQFF	TGTGCCAGCAGCCTTCTAGCGGGGGGGCAGAGTGAGCAGTTCTTC
TRBD2	TRBV4-3	TRBJ2-1	.	CASSQVTSGISYNEQFF	TGCGCCAGCAGCCAGGTAACTAGCGGGATCTCCTACAATGAGCAGTTCTTC
.	TRBV7-3	TRBJ2-7	few	CASSSRGGEQYF	TGTGCCAGCAGCTCCAGGGGCGGCGAGCAGTACTTC
TRBD1	TRBV9	TRBJ1-1	.	CASSETPQGEAFF	TGTGCCAGCAGCGAAACACCACAGGGGGAAGCTTTCTTT
.	TRBV6-5	TRBJ1-1	.	CASSYSPGNTEAFF	TGTGCCAGCAGTTACTCACCGGGGAACACTGAAGCTTTCTTT
.	TRBV9	TRBJ2-5	.	CASSVEARLETQYF	TGTGCCAGCAGCGTAGAGGCTAGGCTAGAGACCCAGTACTTC
TRBD1	TRBV11-1	TRBJ1-6	.	CASSRQGPKNSPLHF	TGTGCCAGCAGCCGACAGGGCCCCAAGAATTCACCCCTCCACTTT
.	TRBV30	TRBJ1-1	.	CAWSPEAEAFF	TGTGCCTGGAGCCCGGAGGCTGAAGCTTTCTTT
.	TRBV6-5	TRBJ1-1	.	CASSPATANTEAFF	TGTGCCAGCAGTCCCGCGACAGCGAACACTGAAGCTTTCTTT
.	TRBV5-1	TRBJ1-1	once	CASSLSSGTEAFF	TGCGCCAGCAGCTTGTCCAGTGGCACTGAAGCTTTCTTT
TRBD1	TRBV18	TRBJ2-6	.	CASSPLTGGGGANVLTF	TGTGCCAGCTCACCACTGACAGGGGGCGGTGGGGCCAACGTCCTGACTTTC
TRBD2	TRBV13	TRBJ2-1	.	CASSTWGLAGNEQFF	TGTGCCAGCAGTACCTGGGGACTAGCGGGAAATGAGCAGTTCTTC
TRBD1	TRBV6-5	TRBJ1-6	once	CASGRQGGGNSPLHF	TGTGCCAGCGGAAGACAGGGGGGTGGAAATTCACCCCTCCACTTT
.	TRBV21-1	TRBJ2-7	once	CASSWIGTDFTYEQYF	TGTGCCAGCAGTTGGATCGGGACAGACTTTACCTACGAGCAGTACTTC
TRBD2	TRBV7-8	TRBJ2-6	.	CASSFSIGGGGANVLTF	TGTGCCAGCAGCTTCTCTATCGGGGGGGGTGGGGCCAACGTCCTGACTTTC
TRBD1	TRBV19	TRBJ2-1	.	CASSIGTAYNEQFF	TGTGCCAGTAGTATTGGGACAGCATACAATGAGCAGTTCTTC
TRBD1	TRBV15	TRBJ2-5	.	CATSIGYTGGNQTQYF	TGTGCCACCAGCATAGGCTACACAGGGGGCAATCAGACCCAGTACTTC
.	TRBV2	TRBJ1-2	.	CASSVQPQGGDGYTF	TGTGCCAGCAGTGTCCAACCCCAGGGAGGGGATGGCTACACCTTC
.	TRBV2	TRBJ1-3	.	CASNGTPAGARDTIYF	TGTGCCAGCAATGGAACTCCGGCAGGGGCACGCGACACCATATATTTT
TRBD1	TRBV25-1	TRBJ1-4	.	CASSKTGTGREKLFF	TGTGCCAGCAGTAAAACCGGGACAGGGCGAGAAAAACTGTTTTTT
.	TRBV4-1	TRBJ2-6	.	CASSQDYGGWGANVLTF	TGCGCCAGCAGCCAAGATTACGGGGGATGGGGGGCCAACGTCCTGACTTTC
TRBD1	TRBV6-5	TRBJ1-1	.	CASRVTGPGGAFF	TGTGCCAGCAGGGTGACAGGGCCGGGGGGGGCTTTCTTT
TRBD2	TRBV10-1	TRBJ2-3	.	CASSELAGGPGTDTQYF	TGCGCCAGCAGTGAGCTAGCGGGAGGGCCGGGGACAGATACGCAGTATTTT
.	TRBV5-8	TRBJ1-5	once	CASSWGGTGSNQPQHF	TGTGCCAGCAGCTGGGGGGGGACGGGTAGCAATCAGCCCCAGCATTTT
TRBD1	TRBV7-9	TRBJ2-3	.	CASSYRDRGPDTQYF	TGTGCCAGCAGCTACCGGGACAGGGGGCCCGATACGCAGTATTTT
TRBD1	TRBV4-2	TRBJ2-2	few	CASRSDRGNGELFF	TGTGCCAGCAGATCGGACAGGGGAAACGGGGAGCTGTTTTTT
.	TRBV5-1	TRBJ2-3	.	CASSLALEYRLDTQYF	TGCGCCAGCAGCTTGGCCTTGGAGTACAGGCTCGATACGCAGTATTTT
.	TRBV11-3	TRBJ2-1	.	CASSPTVFSSYNEQFF	TGTGCCAGCAGCCCGACAGTTTTTAGCTCCTACAATGAGCAGTTCTTC
.	TRBV29-1	TRBJ2-3	once	CSVPTSIGPDTQYF	TGCAGCGTGCCCACTAGCATCGGCCCAGATACGCAGTATTTT
TRBD2	TRBV2	TRBJ2-1	.	CASVWTSPGNEQFF	TGTGCCAGCGTATGGACTAGCCCGGGCAATGAGCAGTTCTTC
.	TRBV19	TRBJ1-2	.	CASSPGATSYGYTF	TGTGCCAGTTCCCCGGGAGCTACAAGCTATGGCTACACCTTC